Shown below are 13 T cell receptor beta chains from a single sample sequenced in a study of regulatory T cells in long-lasting Graves disease. Library construction for TCR beta used iRepertoire HTBI primers and Arm-PCR of CDR3 regions. MiXCR was run by TCRdb on the multiplex PCR reads, yielding one entry per CDR3 protein. The repertoire holds more than 350,000 distinct CDR3 sequences, with around 20% as singletons. Time point: persistent/refractory GD, antithyroid drugs over 5 years with positive TRAb. Extracted PBMC RNA gave rise to the TCR library. Here the sequenced sample was peripheral blood mononuclear cells (PBMCs), taken when the disease was refractory, from a patient treated with antithyroid drugs. The source is a female donor with Graves disease.

The table lists this clonotype with a few counts. V and J are TRBV6-5 and TRBJ2-4; 7 bases map to TRBD2. V lost 2 bases and J lost 3; bases outside the gene matches: 7. This CDR3 has 16 residues. Per germline, CDR1 MNHEY and CDR2 SVGAGI. The CDR3 is CASSYTGTGGKNIQYF. CDR3 DNA: TGTGCCAGCAGTTACACCGGGACGGGGGGCAAAAACATTCAGTACTTC.

This clonotype appeared a few times. The chain has TRBV6-1 and TRBJ1-1, with 10 bases identical to TRBD1. The V gene's germline CDR1 is MNHNS and CDR2 SASEGT. This CDR3 has 13 amino acids. V lost 5 bases to trimming and J lost 6 bases; unmatched junction nucleotides: 3. CDR3 sequence (DNA): TGTGCCAGCAGTCGACAGGGGGCCTCTGAAGCTTTCTTT. Protein: CASSRQGASEAFF.

The chain combines TRBV20-1 with TRBJ2-7, with D hard to call. The CDR3 is 15 residues long. Per the germline V gene, CDR1 is DFQATT and CDR2 is SNEGSKA (reference sequence). Trimming cost V 2 bases and J 2 bases, with 16 bases left between them. CDR3 bases: TGCAGTGCTAGACGCGATTCTACCAAAACCTACGAGCAGTACTTC. As protein: CSARRDSTKTYEQYF.

The chain employs TRBV19 and TRBJ1-5; TRBD1 aligns across 7 bases. The germline gives CDR1 LNHDA, CDR2 SQIVND (reference sequence). The CDR3 covers 15 residues. Germline trimming cut 2 bases from V and 7 bases from J; bases unmatched to any gene: 8. CDR3 nucleotides: TGTGCCAGTAGTATAAACAGGGGTCACGACCAGCCCCAGCATTTT. Amino acids: CASSINRGHDQPQHF.

This clonotype came up many times. The chain employs TRBV5-1 and TRBJ2-2, with 11 bases matching TRBD2. Germline trimming cut 0 bases from V and 5 bases from J; bases unmatched to any gene: 9. CDR1 is SGHRS, CDR2 YFSETQ, per germline. The CDR3 has 18 amino acids. The CDR3 region is CASSLASSGTSGTGELFF. The CDR3 DNA reads TGCGCCAGCAGCTTGGCGTCTAGCGGGACTAGCGGAACCGGGGAGCTGTTTTTT.

The chain joins TRBV6-1 to TRBJ2-7, with D possibly matching TRBD2 (6 bases). CDR1 MNHNS and CDR2 SASEGT come from the germline V gene. The V end lost 3 bases, the J end lost 2 bases, and 14 bases lay between the germline ends. This CDR3 is 15 amino acids long. Written as DNA, the CDR3 is TGTGCCAGCAGTGAGGTGGGGGGTACCACCTACGAGCAGTACTTC. Its protein product is CASSEVGGTTYEQYF.

The sample holds a few counts of this clonotype. The J gene is TRBJ1-5, the V gene TRBV19, with no clear D. Germline lookup yields CDR1 LNHDA and CDR2 SQIVND (reference sequence). The length of the CDR3 is 17 residues. Between the trimmed V and J ends, which lost 3 bases and 0 bases, there was a span of 15 bases. The CDR3 DNA is TGTGCCAGTAGTATCCAAGCCGAGACAAATAGCAATCAGCCCCAGCATTTT. Translating it yields CASSIQAETNSNQPQHF.

This chain joins TRBV10-3 and TRBJ2-7, with 11 bases that match TRBD2. The CDR3 runs 14 residues. With V trimmed by 6 bases and J by 3 bases, 4 bases remained unmatched. In germline, CDR1 is ENHRY, CDR2 SYGVKD. This chain's CDR3 is CAISPGLADYEQYF. CDR3 nucleotide sequence: TGTGCCATCAGCCCGGGACTAGCGGACTACGAGCAGTACTTC.

There are many counts of this clonotype. This CDR3 reads CASSVSGTAELYGYTF. The DNA for the CDR3 is TGTGCCAGCAGCGTCTCCGGGACGGCCGAACTCTATGGCTACACCTTC. The chain is built from TRBV5-6 and TRBJ1-2, with TRBD1 as a possible D gene (5 bases). There are 16 residues in the CDR3. V was clipped by 4 bases and J by 4 bases, with 20 bases between them. Germline CDR1 SGHDT, CDR2 YYEEEE.

This clonotype was detected ten times or more. This chain connects TRBV28 to TRBJ1-1, with D possibly TRBD1 on 5 matching bases. Germline CDR1 and CDR2: MDHEN and SYDVKM. The V end lost 6 bases, the J end lost 1 base, and 12 bases lay between the germline ends. CDR3 length equals 14 residues. CDR3 residues: CASSLGAGNTEAFF. The CDR3 DNA is TGTGCCAGCAGCTTAGGGGCGGGGAACACTGAAGCTTTCTTT.

The sample holds many counts of this clonotype. The chain uses TRBV10-3 and TRBJ1-5; the match to TRBD1 covers 8 bases. After removal of 6 bases from V and 4 bases from J, the junction contained 2 bases not matched to a gene. Germline V gene sequence: CDR1 ENHRY, CDR2 SYGVKD. The CDR3 runs 13 residues. The CDR3 DNA reads as TGTGCCATCAGGACAGGGGAAAATCAGCCCCAGCATTTT. This translates into CAIRTGENQPQHF.

Regarding this clonotype: This may arise from a read error, as a much more abundant clone is one base away. The V call is TRBV11-2, the J call TRBJ2-7, with D tentatively TRBD1 or TRBD2 (6 bases each). The CDR3 runs to 15 residues. V lost 2 bases, J lost 5 bases, and 16 bases lay in between. Germline CDR1 SGHAT, CDR2 FQNNGV. The CDR3 bases are TGTGCCAGCAGCTTAATTGCGGGACAAAACAACGAGCAGTACTTC. It specifies CASSLIAGQNNEQYF.

V gene TRBV6-5 combines with J gene TRBJ2-2; tentative D call: TRBD1 (6 bases). The CDR3 is 16 amino acids. V dropped 4 bases and J dropped 2 bases, with 14 bases sitting between them. Germline CDR1 and CDR2: MNHEY and SVGAGI. CDR3 DNA: TGTGCCAGCAGTTGGGGACACGGGACAAACACCGGGGAGCTGTTTTTT. Protein sequence: CASSWGHGTNTGELFF.